The present entry profiles one TCR beta chain with its context. Its target is not known. The sample originates from a study of cytomegalovirus exposure and HLA in healthy donors. Whole-study results and caveats: There were some public TCRs occurring in many donors, but most TCR sequences were rare.

V gave up 0 bases and J gave up 1 base, with 10 bases separating them. This CDR3 spans 16 amino acids. Germline assignment: CDR1 LGHNA and CDR2 YSLEER. PCR was performed using 60 Vbeta and 13 Jbeta primers. TCRdb keeps only in-frame clones here, not all; method: immunoSEQ multiplex PCR. This table has about 130,000 clones, approximately 78% appearing once. The chain has TRBV4-3 and TRBJ1-5; tentatively, D is TRBD1 (6 bases). What was sequenced was PBMCs. The receptor comes from a woman aged 40 to 50 in good health and CMV-seropositive. This chain's CDR3 is CASSQEARGSNQPQHF. The CDR3 bases are TGCGCCAGCAGCCAAGAGGCCAGGGGAAGCAATCAGCCCCAGCATTTT.